This TCR beta chain appears in the sequencing data of a study of cytomegalovirus exposure and HLA in healthy donors. About the research overall: Earlier, fewer than 140 million unique TCR beta sequences were recovered from roughly 180 million T cells by an analysis. Broader study findings: Researchers catalogued approximately 160 TCR beta chains as cytomegalovirus-associated. Common viral pathogens (according to a later analysis) appeared linked to several of the most significant clusters.

60 Vbeta and 13 Jbeta primers were used in PCR. Under the authors' procedure: In a later analysis, of 70 million to 85 million unique beta chains, 9 million to 11 million appeared in at least two donors. Profiled with immunoSEQ multiplex PCR; TCRdb holds only in-frame clones, not every one. V and J calls plus clone size are reproduced from that table; the DNA served to infer D and trimming. The listing records tens of thousands of clones. Trimming pared 6 bases from V and 3 bases from J, leaving 17 bases between. Germline CDR1 SNHLY, CDR2 FYNNEI. The CDR3 totals 16 residues. Remarks on this clone: Its antigen is not identified.

The chain couples TRBV2 to TRBJ2-2, with TRBD2 as a possible D gene (6 bases). Sequenced input: PBMCs. This sequence was found in a woman aged 25-40 years in good health and CMV-seropositive. The CDR3, as DNA: TGTGCCAGCAGCCCTAGCGTCCGTTTCGACACCGGGGAGCTGTTTTTT. As protein: CASSPSVRFDTGELFF.